The entry that follows covers one TCR beta chain sequence. The naive CD8 fraction comprised CD45RO-negative cells positively selected for CCR7 and excluded terminally differentiated effector memory CD45RA+ cells. Germline V gives CDR1 SGHAT, CDR2 FQNNGV. The CDR3 has 15 residues. V was clipped by 3 bases and J by 3 bases; unmatched bases: 3. Using 200 ng DNA, 30,000 to 35,000 T cell genomes, the sorted-subset replicate PCRs were run. Original analysis: ImmunoSEQ output lacked quality scores and full-length reads, limiting matched filtering. The protocol was immunoSEQ multiplex PCR, while the TCRdb copy is restricted to in-frame clones and leaves out a portion. V, J and clone size are those of that table, while D and trimming were read from the DNA. Here the sample spans some 2 million clones, approximately 95% being singletons. These data belong to a study of shared clonotypes between healthy human individuals.

Sequenced material: naive CD8+ T cells sorted from blood. The chain joins TRBV11-2 to TRBJ2-3, with 10 bases that match TRBD2. The sequence was obtained from a man younger than 35 in good health. CDR3 nucleotide sequence: TGTGCCAGCAGCTTTTTAGCGGGGGGAACAGATACGCAGTATTTT. Protein sequence: CASSFLAGGTDTQYF.